This T cell receptor (beta chain) was obtained from a study of shared clonotypes between healthy human individuals. Overall study context: CD8 memory received one plate per donor, CD8 naive two, CD4 memory three and CD4 naive three.

The naive CD8 subset, CD45RO-negative cells positively selected for CCR7, excluded terminally differentiated effector memory CD45RA+ cells. Sequenced by immunoSEQ multiplex PCR; TCRdb stores in-frame clones only, minus some. The sample lists about 2.2 million clones, over 85% occurring once. The CDR3 has 14 amino acids. Germline-derived CDR1 and CDR2 are GTSNPN and SVGIG (reference sequence). V dropped 3 bases and J dropped 0 bases, with 12 bases sitting between them. Sequencing was done on a sample of naive CD8+ T cells from PBMCs. V usage is TRBV30 and J usage is TRBJ2-7; possible D gene TRBD2, 6 bases. The receptor comes from a man between 18 and 29 years old in good health. Some clones in this sample may be carry-over from other donors' samples. CDR3 in amino acids: CAWSEGGVSYEQYF. The CDR3 nucleotides read TGTGCCTGGAGCGAAGGAGGGGTCTCCTACGAGCAGTACTTC.